Included here is one T cell receptor beta chain sequence, with context. No antigen is known for it. The entry originates in a study of T cells and Merkel cell carcinoma outcomes. TCRdb's table, derived via immunoSEQ multiplex PCR, lists solely in-frame clones and lacks some. The sample includes approximately 6,300 clones, approximately 77% of them seen just once. Whole-study findings and limits: Repertoire plus T-cell density reportedly predicted Merkel cell carcinoma outcomes.

Trimming pared 3 bases from V and 0 bases from J, leaving 12 bases between. The CDR3 loop spans 17 amino acids. From germline, CDR1 is KGHSH and CDR2 LQKENI. Sequencing was performed on tumor tissue from Merkel cell carcinoma. This receptor was identified in a human donor with Merkel cell carcinoma. The chain is built from TRBV18 and TRBJ2-6; D perhaps matches TRBD1 (6 bases). DNA of the CDR3: TGTGCCAGCTCACCGCAGGGGCTCAACTCTGGGGCCAACGTCCTGACTTTC. Its protein product is CASSPQGLNSGANVLTF.